The 10 T cell receptor beta chains below were found in one sample sequenced in a study of blood T cell repertoires in COVID-19. Profiling relied on immunoSEQ multiplex PCR, and the TCRdb table lists in-frame clones only, not all of them. This table holds over 75,000 clones, about 80% found once. The sequenced sample consisted of peripheral blood. The receptor source for this set is a human donor in a cohort sampled during active COVID-19.

The chain links TRBV15 to TRBJ1-3; D is possibly TRBD1 (5 bases). Trimming removed 0 bases at V and 0 bases at J, with 9 bases between. Germline-derived CDR1 and CDR2 are LNHNV and YYDKDF (reference sequence). The CDR3 covers 16 residues. For the CDR3, the DNA is TGTGCCACCAGCAGAGATCCGACAGACTCTGGAAACACCATATATTTT. Translating gives CATSRDPTDSGNTIYF.

This rearrangement joins TRBV18 to TRBJ1-2; a weak D match, TRBD1 (5 bases). The CDR3 totals 14 residues. The germline CDR1 and CDR2 sequences are KGHSH and LQKENI. V gave up 4 bases and J gave up 8 bases, with 17 bases separating them. DNA of the CDR3: TGTGCCAGCTCACAACTTCAAACCCAGGGAGGCTACACCTTC. Translation: CASSQLQTQGGYTF.

The chain couples TRBV28 to TRBJ2-7; D perhaps matches TRBD1 (5 bases). The CDR3 spans 16 residues. The germline V and J ends were trimmed by 2 bases and 0 bases, with 14 bases remaining between them. The germline gives CDR1 MDHEN, CDR2 SYDVKM. In nucleotides, the CDR3 is TGTGCCAGCAGTTTACTCGACAGCCTGAGCTCCTACGAGCAGTACTTC. Protein: CASSLLDSLSSYEQYF.

The rearrangement joins TRBV3-1 (or the pseudogene TRBV3-2) to TRBJ1-4; 8 bases map to TRBD1. The germline CDR1 and CDR2 sequences are LGHDT and YNNKEL (reference sequence). The ends lost 2 bases at V and 7 bases at J; junction bases unmatched: 3. The CDR3 length is 14 residues. CDR3 region: CASSQHGTGEKLFF. CDR3 sequence (DNA): TGTGCCAGCAGCCAACACGGGACAGGTGAAAAACTGTTTTTT.

This rearrangement joins TRBV28 to TRBJ1-1; the match to TRBD1 covers 7 bases. CDR1 and CDR2 from the germline V gene are MDHEN and SYDVKM. The CDR3 is 14 residues long. Unmatched junction bases numbered 3, after V lost 2 bases and J lost 3 bases. CDR3 DNA: TGTGCCAGCAGTTTACGACAGGGCCACACTGAAGCTTTCTTT. Translating gives CASSLRQGHTEAFF.

V and J are TRBV9 and TRBJ2-5; D may be TRBD2 (7 bases). CDR1 and CDR2 from the germline V gene are SGDLS and YYNGEE. CDR3 length equals 15 residues. V dropped 0 bases and J dropped 2 bases, with 11 bases sitting between them. CDR3 DNA: TGTGCCAGCAGCGTAGACGCGGGGGCACAAGAGACCCAGTACTTC. Its protein product is CASSVDAGAQETQYF.

The rearrangement links TRBV2 to TRBJ2-7, with 7 nucleotides matching TRBD1. The germline gives CDR1 SNHLY, CDR2 FYNNEI. V shed 11 bases and J 1 base; nucleotides not matched to a gene: 8. The CDR3 runs 13 residues. This chain's CDR3 is CACHRDSSYEQYF. DNA for the CDR3: TGTGCCTGCCACCGGGACAGTTCCTACGAGCAGTACTTC.

V and J are TRBV10-2 and TRBJ2-7; 11 bases align to TRBD1. This CDR3 is built from 14 residues. Looked up from germline, CDR1 is WSHSY and CDR2 is SAAADI. Trimming removed 6 bases from V and 6 bases from J; junction bases left unmatched: 7. CDR3 bases: TGCGCCAGCAGAGGGGACAGGGGGATCGGCGAGCAGTACTTC. Amino acid sequence: CASRGDRGIGEQYF.

The gene calls are TRBV18 and TRBJ1-5, with 7 bases lining up with TRBD1. CDR1 and CDR2 from the germline V gene are KGHSH and LQKENI. The CDR3 totals 14 residues. Losses at the gene ends were 4 bases for V and 4 bases for J; bases not matched to a gene: 4. The CDR3 here is CASSQGQLNQPQHF. CDR3 DNA sequence: TGTGCCAGCTCACAGGGACAGCTGAATCAGCCCCAGCATTTT. Complete variable domain (other parts from reference TRBV18 and TRBJ1-5): NAGVMQNPRHLVRRRGQEARLRCSPMKGHSHVYWYRQLPEEGLKFMVYLQKENIIDESGMPKERFSAEFPKEGPSILRIQQVVRGDSAAYFCASSQGQLNQPQHFGDGTRLSIL.

This clone was counted once. J is TRBJ1-4 and V is TRBV18; 9 nucleotides match TRBD1. Germline V gene lookup returns CDR1 KGHSH and CDR2 LQKENI. With 0 bases clipped from V and 6 bases from J, the junction kept 2 bases outside the gene matches. The CDR3 length is 15 residues. The CDR3 bases are TGTGCCAGCTCACCACCCGACAGGGGGTATGAAAAACTGTTTTTT. Protein sequence: CASSPPDRGYEKLFF.